The source of this T cell receptor (beta chain) is a study of cytomegalovirus exposure and HLA in healthy donors. In germline, CDR1 is SNHLY, CDR2 FYNNEI. The V and J ends lost 6 bases and 6 bases, in that order; junction bases with no gene match: 1. CDR3 length: 13 residues. 60 Vbeta and 13 Jbeta primers were used in PCR. Sequenced by immunoSEQ multiplex PCR; TCRdb stores in-frame clones only, minus some. In the table there are approximately 190,000 clones, around 85% of which are singletons. This receptor was taken from a man aged 45 to 65 in good health and CMV-seronegative. The chain joins TRBV2 to TRBJ1-5; 11 bases are shared with TRBD1. Sequencing was carried out using PBMCs. The CDR3 sequence: CASRGTGGQPQHF. CDR3 in DNA: TGTGCCAGCAGAGGGACAGGGGGTCAGCCCCAGCATTTT. Full variable domain (remainder filled in from reference TRBV2 and TRBJ1-5): EPEVTQTPSHQVTQMGQEVILRCVPISNHLYFYWYRQILGQKVEFLVSFYNNEISEKSEIFDDQFSVERPDGSNFTLKIRSTKLEDSAMYFCASRGTGGQPQHFGDGTRLSIL.